This T cell receptor (beta chain) was obtained from a study of cytomegalovirus exposure and HLA in healthy donors. Everyone who donated was a healthy bone marrow donor. Unrecorded immune exposure was likely among donors, who were nominally healthy when sampled. The CDR3 spans 16 residues. Trimming removed 4 bases from V and 1 base from J, with 16 bases in between. Germline V gene data show CDR1 as LGHNA and CDR2 as YSLEER. A multiplex PCR was run with 60 Vbeta primers and 13 Jbeta primers. Clones were sequenced by immunoSEQ multiplex PCR, and TCRdb holds only the in-frame ones, with some missing. The sample has 100,000 to 150,000 clones; roughly 79% are singletons. This clone was observed a few times. Its antigen remains unidentified. General study findings and limits: Earlier results showed most TCR beta V segments being productive about 87% or about 30% of the time.

The sequenced sample was PBMCs. The receptor comes from a boy aged 2 to 10 in good health and CMV-seronegative. V usage is TRBV4-3 and J usage is TRBJ1-1; D is ambiguous. CDR3 amino acids: CASSPSPLGRNTEAFF. DNA of the CDR3: TGCGCCAGCAGCCCCTCCCCACTCGGGAGGAACACTGAAGCTTTCTTT.